This T cell receptor (beta chain) comes out of a study of blood T cell repertoires in COVID-19. Study at large: The origin of the acute and convalescent COVID-19 samples was the United States, Italy and Spain. From T cells, B-cell-depleted T cells, or PBMCs came the material, which was cDNA or gDNA.

V dropped 4 bases and J dropped 1; count of bases not matched to a gene: 16. Germline CDR1 and CDR2: ENHRY and SYGVKD. This CDR3 has 18 amino acids. Original handling: Amplified reference gene primers provided the basis for estimating nucleated cell counts. Data came from immunoSEQ multiplex PCR; TCRdb stores just in-frame clones and leaves some out. V and J calls and clone size are as listed in that table; D and trimming were resolved from the DNA. The sample has a few hundred thousand clones, 75% to 90% seen once. The chain links TRBV10-3 to TRBJ2-7, with TRBD2 matching over 7 bases. The source of this sequence is a man aged 60 to 75 who had recovered from COVID-19. Source material: peripheral blood. The CDR3 region has the DNA TGTGCCATCAGTGGAGGGCGGGAGAAATCCGGCATTTCCTACGAGCAGTACTTC. This gives the protein CAISGGREKSGISYEQYF.